Listed below are T cell receptor beta chains from one sample, sequenced in a study of HIV-infected patients and healthy controls. TCRdb recomputed calls from the 5' RACE reads with MiXCR, one row per CDR3 protein. Of tens of thousands of distinct CDR3 sequences in the sample, under 9.5% were seen once. The material sequenced was blood. All receptors come from an adult in good health. Both conserved end residues are part of each CDR3. Expanded clones are given a class, and other clones once, few, many or no size at all.

>TRBJ2-3|many|TRBV6-2/TRBV6-3
CASSSRGYADTQYF
>TRBJ2-1|many|TRBV3-1
CASSHETSGGAPEQFF
>TRBJ1-1|-|TRBV5-5
CASSPPRLNTEAFF
>TRBJ1-2|many|TRBV2
CASSGTGNYGYTF
>TRBJ2-7|many|TRBV6-1
CASSEWVSTVSYEQYF
>TRBJ1-6|many|TRBV18
CASSDTDRAVSSPLHF
>TRBJ2-7|many|TRBV20-1
CSAGDRGYEQYF
>TRBJ2-3|many|TRBV19
CASSMVGGAADTQYF
>TRBJ2-1|few|TRBV6-5
CAVRGAIANEQFF
>TRBJ1-1|many|TRBV6-2/TRBV6-3
CASSLTDSYANTEAFF
>TRBJ2-7|many|TRBV27
CAPNPFTGTYEQYF
>TRBJ2-4|many|TRBV5-1
CASTPQGAAKNIQYF
>TRBJ2-1|few|TRBV7-2
CASSLAMRGQFF